This TCR beta chain was retrieved from a study of T cell repertoires in ileal Crohn's disease. TCRB immunosequencing input was roughly 500 nanograms of biopsy DNA per sample. Only in-frame clones appear in the TCRdb table, and some are missing; sequencing was by immunoSEQ multiplex PCR. The sample lists roughly 5,800 clones, roughly 96% occurring once. As concerns this clone: The antigen remains unidentified.

V lost 5 bases and J lost 5, with 16 bases in between. There are 15 residues in the CDR3. In germline, CDR1 is KGHSH, CDR2 LQKENI. Findings and caveats of the study: Endoscopic recurrence occurred in every patient whose clonality exceeded 26.8%. Mucosal expansions were suggested to be mainly CD8 T cells. Clonal expansions were more frequent in active smokers than non-smokers at surgery.

Sequenced sample: ileal tissue. The chain carries TRBV18 and TRBJ2-1, with a weak D call TRBD2 (6 bases). The source of this sequence is an adult with Crohn's disease. CDR3 bases: TGTGCCAGCTCATTGGGTCGGGGGAGTCACAATGAGCAGTTCTTC. It encodes CASSLGRGSHNEQFF.